This TCR beta chain originates from a study of shared clonotypes between healthy human individuals. Study outcomes and limitations: A small donor pool kept down the genetic and exposure-history diversity that was represented.

TCRdb's copy holds only in-frame clones and misses some; the assay was immunoSEQ multiplex PCR. The sample has roughly 2.1 million clones; 85% to 95% are singletons. The naive CD8 fraction comprised CD45RO-negative cells positively selected for CCR7 and excluded terminally differentiated effector memory CD45RA+ cells. HIV-negative, healthy adults without recent acute infections or vaccinations were the donors. Only Caucasian adults living in Nashville, Tennessee made up the donor group. The CDR3 extends over 16 amino acids. Trimming pared 5 bases from V and 5 bases from J, leaving 19 bases between. Germline CDR1 and CDR2: LNHDA and SQIVND (reference sequence). Details on this clone: Its specificity is not known.

This clonotype originated in a man between 18 and 35 years old in good health. Some clones in this sample may be carry-over from other donors' samples. The gene calls are TRBV19 and TRBJ1-5; no firm D call. The specimen sequenced was naive CD8+ T cells from PBMCs. CDR3 in amino acids: CASSGVLVREDQPQHF. CDR3 DNA: TGTGCCAGTAGTGGGGTTTTAGTGAGGGAGGATCAGCCCCAGCATTTT.